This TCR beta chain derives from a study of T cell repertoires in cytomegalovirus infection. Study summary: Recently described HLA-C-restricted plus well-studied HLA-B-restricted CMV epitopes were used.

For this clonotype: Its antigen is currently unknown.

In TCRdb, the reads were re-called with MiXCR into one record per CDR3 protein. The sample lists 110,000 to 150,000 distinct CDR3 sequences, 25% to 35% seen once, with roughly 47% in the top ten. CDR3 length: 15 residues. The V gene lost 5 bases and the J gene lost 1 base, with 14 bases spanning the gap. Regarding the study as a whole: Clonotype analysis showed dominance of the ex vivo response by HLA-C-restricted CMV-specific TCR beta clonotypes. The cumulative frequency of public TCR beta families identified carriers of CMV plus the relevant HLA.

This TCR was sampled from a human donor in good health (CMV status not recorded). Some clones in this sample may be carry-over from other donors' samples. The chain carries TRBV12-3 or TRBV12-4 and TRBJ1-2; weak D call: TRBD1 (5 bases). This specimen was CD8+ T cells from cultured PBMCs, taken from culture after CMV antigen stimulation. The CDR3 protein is CASSASGWGNYGYTF. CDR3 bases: TGTGCCAGCAGTGCTTCAGGGTGGGGTAACTATGGCTACACCTTC.